The clone carrying this T cell receptor (beta chain) counts as medium-sized. Indicated time point: patch test 1, 2 weeks after DPC sensitization. Documented treatment: therapeutic diphenylcyclopropenone sensitization with weekly scalp DPC. This specimen belongs to a study of human T cells and chemical hapten exposure. MiXCR was run by TCRdb on the RACE reads, yielding one entry per CDR3 protein. The sample yields about 120,000 distinct CDR3 sequences, roughly 13% seen once. The V end lost 6 bases, the J end lost 0 bases, and 15 bases lay between the germline ends. The CDR3 sequence is 16 residues long.

This receptor was taken from a man aged 18 to 30 with alopecia areata. Some clones in this sample may be carry-over from other donors' samples. The chain recombines TRBV12-3 or TRBV12-4 with TRBJ1-3; D may be TRBD1 (5 bases). The sample in question was whole blood, obtained in connection with sensitization to the hapten diphenylcyclopropenone (DPC). The CDR3 coding sequence is TGTGCCAGCAGCCAATCGGGACTCATCTCTGGAAACACCATATATTTT. Translation: CASSQSGLISGNTIYF.